One sample yielded the 8 T cell receptor beta chains listed below, sequenced in a study of T cells in Graves' hyperthyroidism and ophthalmopathy. From RNA transcripts, TCR beta CDR3 regions were amplified. The TCR CDR3 first-round RT-PCR relied on the HTBI primer set. Via MiXCR, TCRdb re-called the multiplex PCR reads, giving one row per CDR3 protein. This sample has 410,000 or so distinct CDR3 sequences, with roughly 15% found just once. Sample: blood. The receptors were gathered from a man aged 18-30 years with Graves' ophthalmopathy.

This clonotype came up many times. The chain is built from TRBV4-1 and TRBJ2-7; D is uncertain. Trimming removed 1 base at V and 10 bases at J, with 20 bases between. The CDR3 is made up of 15 amino acids. From germline, CDR1 is MGHRA and CDR2 YSYEKL. CDR3 nucleotides: TGCGCCAGCAGCCAAGTGGGCGACGGTCCTCGCGAACAGTACTTC. Translated: CASSQVGDGPREQYF.

This clonotype was recorded many times. The rearrangement joins TRBV11-3 to TRBJ2-3; 7 nucleotides align to TRBD1. The CDR3 covers 14 residues. The ends lost 5 bases at V and 2 bases at J; junction bases unmatched: 4. Germline lookup yields CDR1 SGHNT and CDR2 YENEEA. The CDR3 sequence is CASSKGAYTDTQYF. DNA of the CDR3: TGTGCCAGCAGCAAGGGGGCTTACACAGATACGCAGTATTTT.

This clonotype was recorded many times. J is TRBJ2-3 and V is TRBV10-3; 7 nucleotides agree with TRBD1. In germline, CDR1 is ENHRY, CDR2 SYGVKD. The CDR3 covers 14 residues. V dropped 5 bases and J dropped 3; count of bases not matched to a gene: 5. CDR3 DNA sequence: TGTGCCATCAGTCGGGACAGCTCTACAGATACGCAGTATTTT. Its translation: CAISRDSSTDTQYF.

This chain uses TRBV10-3 with TRBJ2-2, with D unresolved. The V end was cut by 6 bases, the J end by 0 bases, with 8 bases between. The CDR3 consists of 14 residues. Germline CDR1 is ENHRY and CDR2 is SYGVKD. Here the CDR3 reads CAISGPSNTGELFF. Here the CDR3 DNA reads TGTGCCATCAGCGGGCCGTCGAACACCGGGGAGCTGTTTTTT.

This clonotype was recorded at least ten times. The CDR3 nucleotides are TGCGCCAGCAGCCAACCTACAGGGGATCAGCCCCAGCATTTT. It yields the protein CASSQPTGDQPQHF. The chain has TRBV4-1 and TRBJ1-5; 7 nucleotides align to TRBD1. Trimming at V came to 2 bases and at J to 5 bases, leaving 3 bases not matched to a gene. The CDR3 runs to 14 residues. Germline V gene sequence: CDR1 MGHRA, CDR2 YSYEKL.

This clonotype has ten or more counts. The rearrangement joins TRBV6-1 to TRBJ1-4; no firm D call. CDR3 length: 15 amino acids. V lost 10 bases and J 0 bases, leaving 15 bases between the germline ends. Germline assignment: CDR1 MNHNS and CDR2 SASEGT. The CDR3 protein is CATTRGWTTNEKLFF. CDR3 in DNA: TGTGCCACCACCCGAGGTTGGACAACTAATGAAAAACTGTTTTTT.

The rearrangement links TRBV20-1 to TRBJ2-1; D possibly corresponds to TRBD2 (6 bases). Trimming cost V 5 bases and J 6 bases, with 14 bases left between them. CDR1 is DFQATT and CDR2 is SNEGSKA in the germline V gene (reference sequence). CDR3 length: 13 amino acids. CDR3 amino acids: CSADPTRGNEQFF. The DNA for the CDR3 is TGCAGTGCTGACCCGACTAGAGGCAATGAGCAGTTCTTC.

The V call is TRBV20-1, the J call TRBJ2-5; 10 nucleotides line up with TRBD2. The V and J ends lost 4 bases and 5 bases, in that order; junction bases with no gene match: 7. This CDR3 is built from 14 residues. Germline CDR1 is DFQATT and CDR2 is SNEGSKA (reference sequence). In DNA, the CDR3 is TGCAGTGCTATCCTTCTAGCGGGAGATGAGACCCAGTACTTC. Residues: CSAILLAGDETQYF.